What follows describes a single T cell receptor beta chain. Its antigen is undetermined. This specimen comes from a study of radiotherapy plus CTLA-4 blockade in lung cancer. Here immunoSEQ multiplex PCR was the method, and the copy in TCRdb shows in-frame clones only, minus some. This table has about 77,000 clones, just under 75% appearing once. The study's findings and limits: Best predicting response, reportedly, were early blood T cell clone dynamics, with interferon-beta. TCR clones originating in tumors grew in number in blood after radiotherapy plus ipilimumab.

Here the sequenced sample was peripheral blood, taken from a patient treated with radiotherapy plus ipilimumab. The clonotype originates from a human donor with non-small cell lung cancer whose response to radiotherapy plus ipilimumab could not be evaluated.

The CDR3 is CASSKREEYSYEQYF. The CDR3 nucleotides read TGTGCCAGCAGCAAACGGGAAGAGTACTCCTACGAGCAGTACTTC. The rearrangement uses TRBV21-1 and TRBJ2-7; no check of the table's D call, TRBD2, against the DNA was made. TRBV21-1 represents a pseudogene. The CDR3 sequence is 15 residues long.